This T cell receptor beta chain was captured by sequencing in a study of shared clonotypes between healthy human individuals. Study-wide context: Sampling drew on donors who were two women and a few men aged 18 to 49. Study conclusions and caveats: In the sorted subsets, rarefaction showed sequencing was incomplete despite large depth.

Clones were read by immunoSEQ multiplex PCR, and TCRdb kept only the in-frame ones, dropping some. Of 550,000 to 650,000 clones in the sample, approximately 96% are singletons; the top ten hold approximately 0.12%. As for this clone: What it recognizes is unknown.

Positive CCR7 selection of CD45RO-negative cells yielded the naive CD8 cells, and terminally differentiated effector memory CD45RA+ cells were excluded. Donors were healthy HIV-negative adults without recently reported acute infections or vaccinations. This sequence originates from a woman in her 30s in good health. The sequenced material came from naive CD8+ T cells sorted from blood.

The CDR3 bases are TGTGCCAGCAGCTGGTATCCCGGGGAGCAGCCCCAGCATTTT. This sequence encodes CASSWYPGEQPQHF. V is TRBV7-2 and J is TRBJ1-5; D unresolved. This CDR3 comprises 14 residues. Trimming took 4 bases from V and 7 from J, leaving 14 bases between them. Germline assignment: CDR1 SGHTA and CDR2 FQGNSA.